This T cell receptor (beta chain) was captured by sequencing in a study of control samples from healthy donors and cancer patients. The table came from immunoSEQ multiplex PCR; TCRdb's copy has only in-frame clones and leaves some out. The table has 100,000 to 150,000 clones, over 75% seen once. This clone has only a few counts. CDR1 is ENHRY and CDR2 is SYGVKD in the germline V gene. The CDR3 is 13 amino acids. Between the trimmed V and J ends, which lost 10 bases and 1 base, there was a span of 13 bases. The sequence was obtained from a man between 18 and 35 years old in good health. The chain employs TRBV10-3 and TRBJ1-1, with a weak D call TRBD1 (6 bases). Sequencing was carried out using blood. CDR3 bases: TGTGCCACCCACAGGACAGAGAACACTGAAGCTTTCTTT. As protein: CATHRTENTEAFF.